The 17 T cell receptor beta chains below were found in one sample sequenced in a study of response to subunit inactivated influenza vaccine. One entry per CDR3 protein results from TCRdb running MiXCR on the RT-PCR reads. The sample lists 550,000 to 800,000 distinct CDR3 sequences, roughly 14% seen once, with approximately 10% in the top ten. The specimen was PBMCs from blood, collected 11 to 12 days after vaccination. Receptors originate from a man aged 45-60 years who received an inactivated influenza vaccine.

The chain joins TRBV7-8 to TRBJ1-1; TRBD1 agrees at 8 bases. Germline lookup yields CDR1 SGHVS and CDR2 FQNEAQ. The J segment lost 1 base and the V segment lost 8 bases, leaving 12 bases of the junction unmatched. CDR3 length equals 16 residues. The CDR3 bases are TGTGCCAGCCGGACAGGGCAGGGCTGGCCGAACACTGAAGCTTTCTTT. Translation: CASRTGQGWPNTEAFF. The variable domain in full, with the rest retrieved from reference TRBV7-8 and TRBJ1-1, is GAGVSQSPRYKVAKRGQDVALRCDPISGHVSLFWYQQALGQGPEFLTYFQNEAQLDKSGLPSDRFFAERPEGSVSTLKIQRTQQEDSAVYLCASRTGQGWPNTEAFFGQGTRLTVV.

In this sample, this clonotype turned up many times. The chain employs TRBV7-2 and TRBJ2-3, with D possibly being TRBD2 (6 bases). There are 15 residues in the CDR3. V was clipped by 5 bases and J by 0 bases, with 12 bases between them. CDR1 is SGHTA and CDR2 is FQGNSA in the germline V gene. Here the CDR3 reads CASSVGGISTDTQYF. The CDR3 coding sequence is TGTGCCAGCAGCGTCGGCGGGATAAGCACAGATACGCAGTATTTT.

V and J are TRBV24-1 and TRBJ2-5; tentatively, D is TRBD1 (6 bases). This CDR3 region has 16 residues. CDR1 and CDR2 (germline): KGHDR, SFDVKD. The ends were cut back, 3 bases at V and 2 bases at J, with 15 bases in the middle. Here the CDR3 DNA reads TGTGCCACCAGTGATCCGGTCGCAGGGGAGCAAGAGACCCAGTACTTC. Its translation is CATSDPVAGEQETQYF.

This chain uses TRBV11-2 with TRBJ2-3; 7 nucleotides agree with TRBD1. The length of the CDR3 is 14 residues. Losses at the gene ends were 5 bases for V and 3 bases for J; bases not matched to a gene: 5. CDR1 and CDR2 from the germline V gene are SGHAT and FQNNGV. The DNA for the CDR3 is TGTGCCAGCAGCCTTCACAGGGGAACAGATACGCAGTATTTT. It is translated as CASSLHRGTDTQYF.

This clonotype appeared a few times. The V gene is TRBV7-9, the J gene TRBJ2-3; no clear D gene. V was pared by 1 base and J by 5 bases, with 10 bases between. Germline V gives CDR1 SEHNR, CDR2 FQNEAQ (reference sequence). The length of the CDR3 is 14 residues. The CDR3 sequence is CASSLDLGRDTQYF. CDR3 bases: TGTGCCAGCAGCTTAGATCTCGGCAGAGATACGCAGTATTTT.

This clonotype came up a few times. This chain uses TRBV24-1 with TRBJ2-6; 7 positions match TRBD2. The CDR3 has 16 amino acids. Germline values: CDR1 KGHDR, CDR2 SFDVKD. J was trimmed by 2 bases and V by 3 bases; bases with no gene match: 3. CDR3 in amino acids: CATSDPGRAGANVLTF. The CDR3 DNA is TGTGCCACCAGTGATCCAGGGAGGGCTGGGGCCAACGTCCTGACTTTC.

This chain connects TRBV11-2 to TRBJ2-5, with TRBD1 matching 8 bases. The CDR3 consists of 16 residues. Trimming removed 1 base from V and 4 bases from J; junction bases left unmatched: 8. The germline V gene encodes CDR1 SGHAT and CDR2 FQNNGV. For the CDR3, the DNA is TGTGCCAGCAGCTTAGCCGGACAGGGAGGCGGAGAGACCCAGTACTTC. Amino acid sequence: CASSLAGQGGGETQYF.

The CDR3 protein is CASSPSEGSVETQYF. In DNA form, the CDR3 reads TGTGCCAGCAGCCCGTCGGAGGGTTCGGTGGAGACCCAGTACTTC. This rearrangement joins TRBV4-2 to TRBJ2-5; tentatively, D is TRBD2 (6 bases). V lost 4 bases and J lost 5, with 17 bases in between. The CDR3 has 15 amino acids. Germline V lookup: CDR1 LGHNA, CDR2 YNFKEQ.

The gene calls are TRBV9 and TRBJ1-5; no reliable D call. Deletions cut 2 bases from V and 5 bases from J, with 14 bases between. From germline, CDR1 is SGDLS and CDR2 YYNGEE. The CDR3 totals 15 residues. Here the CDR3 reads CASSVLPDPYQPQHF. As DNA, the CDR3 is TGTGCCAGCAGCGTCCTACCGGACCCCTATCAGCCCCAGCATTTT.

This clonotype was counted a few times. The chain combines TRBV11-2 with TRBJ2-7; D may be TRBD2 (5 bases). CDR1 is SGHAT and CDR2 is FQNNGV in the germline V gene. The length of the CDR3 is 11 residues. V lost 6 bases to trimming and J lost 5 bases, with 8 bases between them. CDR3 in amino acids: CASSWRDEQYF. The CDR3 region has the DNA TGTGCCAGCAGTTGGCGGGACGAGCAGTACTTC.

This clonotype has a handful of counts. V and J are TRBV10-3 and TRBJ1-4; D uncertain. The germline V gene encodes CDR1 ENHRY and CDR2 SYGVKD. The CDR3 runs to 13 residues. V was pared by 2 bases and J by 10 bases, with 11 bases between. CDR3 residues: CAISEGKKRKLFF. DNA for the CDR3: TGTGCCATCAGTGAGGGAAAGAAGAGAAAACTGTTTTTT.

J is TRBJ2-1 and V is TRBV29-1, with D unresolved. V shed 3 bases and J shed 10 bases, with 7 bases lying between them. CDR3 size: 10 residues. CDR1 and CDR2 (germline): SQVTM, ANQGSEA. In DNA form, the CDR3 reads TGCAGCGTTGACATAGCCGAGCAGTTCTTC. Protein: CSVDIAEQFF.

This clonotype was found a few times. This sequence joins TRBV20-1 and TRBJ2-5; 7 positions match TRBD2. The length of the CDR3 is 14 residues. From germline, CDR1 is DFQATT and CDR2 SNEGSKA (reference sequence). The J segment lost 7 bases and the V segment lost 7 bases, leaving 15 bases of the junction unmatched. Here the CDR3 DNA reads TGCAGTGTCAAAGGCCAGGCGGGAGTCGGGACCCAGTACTTC. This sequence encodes CSVKGQAGVGTQYF.

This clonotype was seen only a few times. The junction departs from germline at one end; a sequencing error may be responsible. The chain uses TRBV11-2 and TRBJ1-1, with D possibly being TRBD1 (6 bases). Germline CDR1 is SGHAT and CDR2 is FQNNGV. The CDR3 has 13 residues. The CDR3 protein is CASSIGGNAEAFF. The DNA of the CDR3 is TGTGCCAGCAGCATAGGGGGGAACGCTGAAGCTTTCTTT.

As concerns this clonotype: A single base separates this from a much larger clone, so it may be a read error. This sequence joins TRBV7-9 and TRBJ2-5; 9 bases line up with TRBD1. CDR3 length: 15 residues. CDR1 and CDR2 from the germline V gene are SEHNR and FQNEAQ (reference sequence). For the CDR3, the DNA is TGTGCCAGGAGCTTAGCCGGGACAGGGCAAGAGACCCAGTACTTC. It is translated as CARSLAGTGQETQYF.

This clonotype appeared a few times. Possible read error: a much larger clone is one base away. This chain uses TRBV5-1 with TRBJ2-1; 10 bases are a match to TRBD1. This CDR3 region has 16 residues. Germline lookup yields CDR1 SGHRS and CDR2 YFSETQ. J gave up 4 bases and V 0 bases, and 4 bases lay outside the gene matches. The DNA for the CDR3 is TGCGCCAGCAGCTTGGGAGGGACAGGGGCTTACAATGAGCAGTTCTTC. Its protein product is CASSLGGTGAYNEQFF.

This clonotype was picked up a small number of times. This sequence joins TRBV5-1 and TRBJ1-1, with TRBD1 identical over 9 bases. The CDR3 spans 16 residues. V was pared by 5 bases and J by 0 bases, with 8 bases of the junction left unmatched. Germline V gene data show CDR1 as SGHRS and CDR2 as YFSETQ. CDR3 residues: CASRSDRGDLNTEAFF. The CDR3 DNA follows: TGCGCCAGCAGGTCGGACAGGGGAGATTTGAACACTGAAGCTTTCTTT.